These 10 T cell receptor beta chains were all obtained from the same sample, sequenced in a study of blood T cells in healthy people across ages. Through a sample-barcoded 5' primer and a J-beta primer mix, a second PCR was run for roughly 7 to 12 cycles. One entry per CDR3 protein results from TCRdb running MiXCR on the 5' RACE reads. The sample carries 1.5 million to 2 million distinct CDR3 sequences, roughly 49% recorded once. The sequencing sample was made of blood. These receptors all come from a woman in her thirties or forties in good health.

V and J are TRBV12-3 or TRBV12-4 and TRBJ2-5, with D hard to call. CDR3 size: 12 residues. The germline V and J ends were trimmed by 1 base and 11 bases, with 11 bases remaining between them. CDR3 in DNA: TGTGCCAGCAGTTTAGTCATACCTTTACAGTACTTC. It specifies CASSLVIPLQYF.

This clonotype appeared a single time. The chain links TRBV10-3 to TRBJ1-5; a possible D gene is TRBD1 (6 bases). V was trimmed by 2 bases and J by 4 bases, leaving 12 bases between them. This CDR3 is built from 15 residues. CDR1 and CDR2 (germline): ENHRY, SYGVKD. In DNA form, the CDR3 reads TGTGCCATCAGTGAGGGGGGGGCAAGGAATCAGCCCCAGCATTTT. As protein: CAISEGGARNQPQHF.

This chain joins TRBV27 and TRBJ2-2; the D is unclear. Between the trimmed V and J ends, which lost 6 bases and 0 bases, there was a span of 8 bases. The CDR3 covers 14 residues. Germline V gene sequence: CDR1 MNHEY, CDR2 SMNVEV (reference sequence). The CDR3 coding sequence is TGTGCCAGCAGCGGAACCACGAACACCGGGGAGCTGTTTTTT. Translation gives CASSGTTNTGELFF.

The chain joins TRBV20-1 to TRBJ1-4; 7 nucleotides agree with TRBD1. This CDR3 is 15 amino acids long. V lost 3 bases and J lost 5; bases outside the gene matches: 9. The germline CDR1 and CDR2 sequences are DFQATT and SNEGSKA (reference sequence). The CDR3 bases are TGCAGTGCTAGCAGCAGGGGGGCCCTCAATGAAAAACTGTTTTTT. Translated, it gives CSASSRGALNEKLFF.

This rearrangement joins TRBV20-1 to TRBJ2-1, with 8 positions matching TRBD2. This CDR3 comprises 15 residues. Unmatched junction bases numbered 15, after V lost 7 bases and J lost 7 bases. Germline V CDR1 and CDR2: DFQATT, SNEGSKA (reference sequence). Here the CDR3 DNA reads TGCAGTGGTAGTCGCCCGGGGGGGCCGGAGAATGAGCAGTTCTTC. Translating gives CSGSRPGGPENEQFF.

The DNA of the CDR3 is TGTGCCAGCAGTTTCGGACTAGCGGGGGGGAGATGGATCAATGAGCAGTTCTTC. Translation: CASSFGLAGGRWINEQFF. The rearrangement joins TRBV27 to TRBJ2-1, with 15 bases that match TRBD2. V was clipped by 3 bases and J by 6 bases; unmatched bases: 9. CDR1 is MNHEY, CDR2 SMNVEV, per germline (reference sequence). The CDR3 covers 18 residues.

The table lists this clonotype with a few counts. The J gene is TRBJ2-7, the V gene TRBV10-3; TRBD2 agrees at 7 bases. CDR1 and CDR2 from the germline V gene are ENHRY and SYGVKD. The CDR3 spans 14 residues. Losses at the gene ends were 4 bases for V and 0 bases for J; bases not matched to a gene: 3. The CDR3 loop reads CAISGSGDSYEQYF. The CDR3 nucleotides read TGTGCCATCAGTGGAAGCGGGGACTCCTACGAGCAGTACTTC.

There are many counts of this clonotype. The chain carries TRBV29-1 and TRBJ2-1, with D unclear. V shed 6 bases and J shed 5 bases, with 5 bases lying between them. The CDR3 consists of 10 residues. CDR1 and CDR2 from the germline V gene are SQVTM and ANQGSEA. The CDR3 region has the DNA TGCAGCGTGGGTCACAATGAGCAGTTCTTC. Protein product: CSVGHNEQFF.

V usage is TRBV10-3 and J usage is TRBJ2-5; D call uncertain. From germline, CDR1 is ENHRY and CDR2 SYGVKD. The CDR3 is 16 amino acids. Between the trimmed V and J ends, which lost 3 bases and 1 base, there was a span of 15 bases. The CDR3 bases are TGTGCCATCAGTGAAGAAGGGAAGACGCGCCAAGAGACCCAGTACTTC. It translates to CAISEEGKTRQETQYF.

There are a few counts of this clonotype. The chain carries TRBV20-1 and TRBJ1-2; D gene uncertain. Germline CDR1 and CDR2: DFQATT and SNEGSKA (reference sequence). V was cut by 1 base and J by 7 bases, with 13 bases left in between. The CDR3 consists of 13 residues. In DNA, the CDR3 is TGCAGTGCTAGAGTATTCCCTCAAATTGGCTACACCTTC. Protein sequence: CSARVFPQIGYTF.